The 23 T cell receptor beta chains below all came from one sample that was sequenced in a study of identical twins. TCRdb re-called the 5' RACE reads with MiXCR, one entry per CDR3 protein. The repertoire has some 190,000 distinct CDR3 sequences, 15% of them found once; the top ten carry 40%. These data were also reused for a study on T cells expressing NK-cell markers.

Sequencing used CD8+ T cells sorted from blood. The receptors here all came from a woman younger than 30 in good health.

This clonotype has only a few counts. This chain connects TRBV7-9 to TRBJ2-1; 8 bases fit TRBD2. The junction had 10 bases not matched to a gene; V was cut back by 5 bases and J by 4 bases. The CDR3 is 16 residues long. Germline V gives CDR1 SEHNR, CDR2 FQNEAQ (reference sequence). CDR3 nucleotide sequence: TGTGCCAGCAGCCCCCAACTAGCGGCCATTTACAATGAGCAGTTCTTC. It is translated as CASSPQLAAIYNEQFF.

Only a few counts were recorded for this clonotype. V and J are TRBV11-2 and TRBJ2-1; a possible D gene is TRBD2 (6 bases). This CDR3 region has 12 residues. Between the trimmed V and J ends, which lost 5 bases and 11 bases, there was a span of 13 bases. Germline CDR1 reads SGHAT; CDR2 reads FQNNGV. The CDR3 DNA follows: TGTGCCAGCAGCGGGACTTCTCAACAGCAGTTCTTC. Protein: CASSGTSQQQFF.

J is TRBJ2-1 and V is TRBV7-9, with D perhaps TRBD1 or TRBD2 (5 bases each). CDR1 is SEHNR, CDR2 FQNEAQ, per germline (reference sequence). This CDR3 spans 15 amino acids. V was clipped by 5 bases and J by 6 bases, with 17 bases between them. The CDR3 loop reads CASSMPGPAGNEQFF. The CDR3 DNA is TGTGCCAGCAGCATGCCGGGACCCGCCGGCAATGAGCAGTTCTTC.

The V and J genes are TRBV6-5 and TRBJ2-3; D is perhaps TRBD2 (6 bases). Looked up from germline, CDR1 is MNHEY and CDR2 is SVGAGI. The CDR3 loop spans 14 amino acids. V was shortened by 4 bases and J by 0 bases, with 8 bases between the two germline ends. CDR3 in DNA: TGTGCCAGCAGTTGGCTAGCGAGCACAGATACGCAGTATTTT. Amino acid sequence: CASSWLASTDTQYF.

This clonotype was picked up a small number of times. The V gene is TRBV12-3 or TRBV12-4, the J gene TRBJ2-1; D is unresolved. The CDR3 spans 11 residues. V shed 1 base and J shed 14 bases, with 9 bases lying between them. As DNA, the CDR3 is TGTGCCAGCAGTTTAGGGGCCCAGGAGTTCTTC. Residues: CASSLGAQEFF.

This clonotype has just a few counts. This sequence joins TRBV20-1 and TRBJ2-7; no definite D call. The V end lost 0 bases, the J end lost 3 bases, and 9 bases lay between the germline ends. The CDR3 totals 13 residues. Germline lookup yields CDR1 DFQATT and CDR2 SNEGSKA (reference sequence). The CDR3 DNA reads TGCAGTGCTAGAGAAATCTCTAACTACGAGCAGTACTTC. Protein: CSAREISNYEQYF.

This clonotype was picked up many times. This rearrangement joins TRBV12-3 or TRBV12-4 to TRBJ1-1, with D hard to call. Trimming cost V 3 bases and J 0 bases, with 2 bases left between them. There are 12 residues in the CDR3. CDR3 in amino acids: CASSFMNTEAFF. The CDR3 region has the DNA TGTGCCAGCAGTTTTATGAACACTGAAGCTTTCTTT.

The sample holds a few counts of this clonotype. The chain recombines TRBV7-2 with TRBJ2-7; D possibly corresponds to TRBD2 (6 bases). V was pared by 3 bases and J by 3 bases, with 9 bases between. The CDR3 totals 13 residues. Germline V gene lookup returns CDR1 SGHTA and CDR2 FQGNSA. The CDR3 loop reads CASSLGLYYEQYF. CDR3 coding DNA: TGTGCCAGCAGCTTGGGACTGTACTACGAGCAGTACTTC.

The chain links TRBV20-1 to TRBJ2-7; 7 positions match TRBD2. The germline CDR1 and CDR2 sequences are DFQATT and SNEGSKA (reference sequence). J gave up 7 bases and V 6 bases, and 9 bases lay outside the gene matches. This CDR3 has 12 amino acids. CDR3 nucleotide sequence: TGCAGTGCAGTAATGGGGGGGGGAGAGCAGTACTTC. Translation: CSAVMGGGEQYF.

This clonotype was seen only a few times. The CDR3 sequence: CASRPGPSAGELFF. The CDR3 DNA is TGTGCCAGCAGGCCCGGACCCTCGGCCGGGGAGCTGTTTTTT. This sequence joins TRBV12-3 or TRBV12-4 and TRBJ2-2; D call uncertain. This CDR3 spans 14 amino acids. V lost 6 bases and J lost 6, with 14 bases in between.

This clonotype was observed a handful of times. The chain recombines TRBV7-9 with TRBJ2-1; TRBD1 matches at 9 bases. The CDR3 loop spans 16 amino acids. The junction had 12 bases not matched to a gene; V was cut back by 5 bases and J by 7 bases. In germline, CDR1 is SEHNR, CDR2 FQNEAQ (reference sequence). This chain's CDR3 is CASSSPTGGVSNEQFF. CDR3 DNA: TGTGCCAGCAGCAGCCCGACAGGGGGAGTAAGTAATGAGCAGTTCTTC. The full variable domain, in which reference TRBV7-9 and TRBJ2-1 provide the parts outside the CDR3, is DTGVSQNPRHKITKRGQNVTFRCDPISEHNRLYWYRQTLGQGPEFLTYFQNEAQLEKSRLLSDRFSAERPKGSFSTLEIQRTEQGDSAMYLCASSSPTGGVSNEQFFGPGTRLTVL.

Only a few counts were recorded for this clonotype. The genes are TRBV29-1 and TRBJ2-7, with 8 bases identical to TRBD1. The V and J ends lost 6 bases and 3 bases, in that order; junction bases with no gene match: 7. CDR1 and CDR2 from the germline V gene are SQVTM and ANQGSEA. This CDR3 contains 13 residues. In nucleotides, the CDR3 is TGCAGCGTATTGGCACAGGGGGTCTACGAGCAGTACTTC. As protein: CSVLAQGVYEQYF.

The chain has TRBV7-9 and TRBJ2-7; 8 bases line up with TRBD2. The CDR3 extends over 15 amino acids. Germline V CDR1 and CDR2: SEHNR, FQNEAQ (reference sequence). V trimming: 3 bases; J trimming: 2 bases; junction bases outside the gene matches: 6. Written as DNA, the CDR3 is TGTGCCAGCAGCTTTCCGCGGGGGGAGACCTACGAGCAGTACTTC. Encoded protein: CASSFPRGETYEQYF.

This clonotype has only a few counts. The rearrangement joins TRBV5-1 to TRBJ1-5; TRBD1 might be the D (5 bases). Deletions cut 4 bases from V and 5 bases from J, with 10 bases between. The CDR3 has 13 residues. CDR1 and CDR2 (germline): SGHRS, YFSETQ. CDR3 loop: CASSLTGHQPQHF. The CDR3 coding sequence is TGCGCCAGCAGCCTCACAGGTCATCAGCCCCAGCATTTT.

This clonotype has just a few counts. The chain is built from TRBV27 and TRBJ2-7; D not resolved. The CDR3 spans 13 residues. V was pared by 3 bases and J by 7 bases, with 13 bases between. The germline V gene has CDR1 MNHEY and CDR2 SMNVEV (reference sequence). In DNA, the CDR3 is TGTGCCAGCAGTTTGGGCAACCTAGAGGAGCAGTACTTC. Its translation is CASSLGNLEEQYF.

The V gene is TRBV20-1, the J gene TRBJ2-6; D is undetermined. Germline values: CDR1 DFQATT, CDR2 SNEGSKA (reference sequence). This CDR3 has 15 residues. V was cut by 0 bases and J by 1 base, with 7 bases left in between. CDR3 region: CSARDPESGANVLTF. Written as DNA, the CDR3 is TGCAGTGCTAGAGATCCTGAATCTGGGGCCAACGTCCTGACTTTC.

The chain combines TRBV6-1 with TRBJ2-7; 8 bases line up with TRBD1. Germline-derived CDR1 and CDR2 are MNHNS and SASEGT. The CDR3 has 14 residues. V was clipped by 3 bases and J by 6 bases; unmatched bases: 7. The CDR3, as DNA: TGTGCCAGCAGTGAGGACACAGGGGGAGGCGAGCAGTACTTC. It encodes CASSEDTGGGEQYF.

The chain carries TRBV6-2 or TRBV6-3 and TRBJ2-4; 9 bases line up with TRBD1. Germline CDR1 is MNHEY and CDR2 is SVGEGT. The CDR3 runs to 18 residues. The ends lost 0 bases at V and 6 bases at J; junction bases unmatched: 12. The CDR3 DNA reads as TGTGCCAGCAGTTACTCGAGGCTACAGGGGGCGCTCGGAAACATTCAGTACTTC. Translation gives CASSYSRLQGALGNIQYF.

This clonotype has a handful of counts. The chain employs TRBV27 and TRBJ1-1; the D gene is possibly TRBD1 (5 bases). The CDR3 spans 14 residues. V dropped 7 bases and J dropped 0 bases, with 12 bases sitting between them. The germline CDR1 and CDR2 sequences are MNHEY and SMNVEV (reference sequence). In DNA form, the CDR3 reads TGTGCCAGCACCCAAGGGGACCTGAACACTGAAGCTTTCTTT. The encoded protein is CASTQGDLNTEAFF.

The chain carries TRBV7-2 and TRBJ2-1; 9 bases fit TRBD2. J gave up 8 bases and V 7 bases, and 12 bases lay outside the gene matches. Per germline, CDR1 SGHTA and CDR2 FQGNSA. This CDR3 is 15 amino acids long. In DNA, the CDR3 is TGTGCCAGCAAGTGGGAGTCTAGCGGGACCTATGAGCAGTTCTTC. It encodes CASKWESSGTYEQFF.

This clonotype was recorded a few times. CDR3 nucleotides: TGCAGCGTTGAAGTTGGTTCCTCCGTGAATGAGCAGTTCTTC. This codes for CSVEVGSSVNEQFF. This sequence joins TRBV29-1 and TRBJ2-1, with unresolved D. The CDR3 loop spans 14 amino acids. Germline loops: CDR1 SQVTM, CDR2 ANQGSEA. Trimming removed 1 base from V and 7 bases from J, with 14 bases in between.

CDR3 nucleotide sequence: TGTGCCAGCAGTGAAGTGTTGGACAGCTACAATGAGCAGTTCTTC. This codes for CASSEVLDSYNEQFF. The rearrangement joins TRBV6-1 to TRBJ2-1, with a tentative D call TRBD1 (6 bases). The CDR3 loop spans 15 amino acids. Germline CDR1 and CDR2: MNHNS and SASEGT. The V end lost 1 base, the J end lost 3 bases, and 10 bases lay between the germline ends.

A word on this clonotype: The CDR3 ends on some other residue instead of the conserved phenylalanine or tryptophan, so this is likely a read error. The rearrangement joins TRBV7-8 to TRBJ2-5; 13 bases are a match to TRBD2. With V trimmed by 5 bases and J by 2 bases, 5 bases remained unmatched. Germline CDR1 SGHVS, CDR2 FQNEAQ. The CDR3 is 16 residues long. The CDR3 spells CASSLILAGGQETQYV. CDR3 DNA: TGTGCCAGCAGCCTCATACTAGCGGGGGGGCAAGAGACCCAGTACGTC.